The sequence of this TCR beta chain was determined in a study of shared clonotypes between healthy human individuals. The study's findings and limits: Lower generation probabilities were found for non-shared clonotypes than for those shared by all four donors.

Deep-level assay runs were performed. Study processing details: Filtering differed because ImmunoSEQ produced junction-only sequences that carried no quality scores. The data were produced by immunoSEQ multiplex PCR, yet TCRdb's version contains in-frame clones alone and is incomplete. The DNA was the basis for D and trimming; V, J and clone size are from that table. This sample yields 2,500,000 or so clones, of which around 94% are seen a single time; 0.14% belongs to the top ten. With 3 bases clipped from V and 12 bases from J, the junction kept 11 bases outside the gene matches. The CDR3 is 14 amino acids. Germline CDR1 LNHDA, CDR2 SQIVND (reference sequence). A word on this clone: Its antigen is undetermined.

This receptor was taken from a man in his late teens or twenties in good health. This sequence joins TRBV19 and TRBJ2-4; 7 bases line up with TRBD1. The sequencing input was naive CD4+ T cells sorted from blood. Noted subset: CD45RA+ positively selected. The CDR3 is CASSISPGQTAQYF. CDR3 DNA: TGTGCCAGTAGTATTTCGCCGGGACAGACAGCTCAGTACTTC.